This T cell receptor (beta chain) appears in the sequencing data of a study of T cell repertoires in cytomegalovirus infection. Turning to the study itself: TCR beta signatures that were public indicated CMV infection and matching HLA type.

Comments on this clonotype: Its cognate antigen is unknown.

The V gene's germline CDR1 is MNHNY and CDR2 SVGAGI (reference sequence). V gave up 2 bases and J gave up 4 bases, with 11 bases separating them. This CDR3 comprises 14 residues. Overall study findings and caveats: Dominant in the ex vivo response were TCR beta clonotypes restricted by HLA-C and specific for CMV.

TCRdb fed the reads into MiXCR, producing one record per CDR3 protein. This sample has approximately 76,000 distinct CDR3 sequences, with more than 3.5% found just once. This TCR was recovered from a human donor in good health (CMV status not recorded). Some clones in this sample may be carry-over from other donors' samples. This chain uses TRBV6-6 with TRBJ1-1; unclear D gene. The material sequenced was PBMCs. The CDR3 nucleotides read TGTGCCAGCAGTTACGAGTTACCCGGCACTGAAGCTTTCTTT. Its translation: CASSYELPGTEAFF.